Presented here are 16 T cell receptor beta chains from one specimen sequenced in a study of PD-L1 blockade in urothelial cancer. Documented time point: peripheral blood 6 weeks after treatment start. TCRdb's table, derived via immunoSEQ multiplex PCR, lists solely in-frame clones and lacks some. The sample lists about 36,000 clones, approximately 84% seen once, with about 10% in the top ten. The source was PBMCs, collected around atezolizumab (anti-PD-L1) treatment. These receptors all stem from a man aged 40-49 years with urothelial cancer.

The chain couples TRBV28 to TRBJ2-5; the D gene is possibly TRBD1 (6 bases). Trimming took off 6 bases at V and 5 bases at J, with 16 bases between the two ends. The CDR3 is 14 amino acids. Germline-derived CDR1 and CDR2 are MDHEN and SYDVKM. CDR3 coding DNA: TGTGCCAGCAGATCTGACAGGCGTTCGGAGACCCAGTACTTC. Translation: CASRSDRRSETQYF.

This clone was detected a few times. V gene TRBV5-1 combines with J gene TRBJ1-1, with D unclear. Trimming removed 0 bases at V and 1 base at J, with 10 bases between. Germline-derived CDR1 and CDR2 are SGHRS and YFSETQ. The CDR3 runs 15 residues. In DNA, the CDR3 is TGCGCCAGCAGCTTGGATGGGGAGAGGAACACTGAAGCTTTCTTT. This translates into CASSLDGERNTEAFF. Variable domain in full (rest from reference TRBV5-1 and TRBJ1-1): KAGVTQTPRYLIKTRGQQVTLSCSPISGHRSVSWYQQTPGQGLQFLFEYFSETQRNKGNFPGRFSGRQFSNSRSEMNVSTLELGDSALYLCASSLDGERNTEAFFGQGTRLTVV.

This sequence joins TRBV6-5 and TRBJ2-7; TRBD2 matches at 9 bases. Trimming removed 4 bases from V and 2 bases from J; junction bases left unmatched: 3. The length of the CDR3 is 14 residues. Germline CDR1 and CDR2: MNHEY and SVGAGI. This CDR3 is CASSFGTSTYEQYF. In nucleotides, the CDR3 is TGTGCCAGCAGTTTCGGGACTAGCACCTACGAGCAGTACTTC.

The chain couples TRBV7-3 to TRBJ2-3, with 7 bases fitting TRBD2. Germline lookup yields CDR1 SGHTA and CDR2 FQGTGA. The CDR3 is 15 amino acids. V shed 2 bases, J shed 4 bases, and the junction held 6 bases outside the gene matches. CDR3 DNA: TGTGCCAGCAGCTTATCTGCGGGAGCGGCAGATACGCAGTATTTT. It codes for CASSLSAGAADTQYF.

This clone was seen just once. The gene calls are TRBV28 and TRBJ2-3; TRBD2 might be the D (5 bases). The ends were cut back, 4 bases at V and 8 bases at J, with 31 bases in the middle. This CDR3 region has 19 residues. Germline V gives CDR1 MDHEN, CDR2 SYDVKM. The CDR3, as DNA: TGTGCCAGCAGTTGGGGTCGCCCGGGAACGCAACTACGCAGAGGTACGCAGTATTTT. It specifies CASSWGRPGTQLRRGTQYF. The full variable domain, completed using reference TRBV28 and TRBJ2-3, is DVKVTQSSRYLVKRTGEKVFLECVQDMDHENMFWYRQDPGLGLRLIYFSYDVKMKEKGDIPEGYSVSREKKERFSLILESASTNQTSMYLCASSWGRPGTQLRRGTQYFGPGTRLTVL.

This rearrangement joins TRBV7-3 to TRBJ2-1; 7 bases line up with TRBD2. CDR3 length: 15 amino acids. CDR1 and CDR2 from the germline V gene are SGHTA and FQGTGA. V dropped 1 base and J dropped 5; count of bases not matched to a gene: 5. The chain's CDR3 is CASSLNGGTNNEQFF. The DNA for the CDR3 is TGTGCCAGCAGCTTAAACGGCGGGACTAACAATGAGCAGTTCTTC.

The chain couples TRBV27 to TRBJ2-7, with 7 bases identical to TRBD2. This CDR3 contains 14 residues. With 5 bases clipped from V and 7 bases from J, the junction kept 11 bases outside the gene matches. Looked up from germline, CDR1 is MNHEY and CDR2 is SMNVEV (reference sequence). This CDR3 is CASSLRTSVKEQYF. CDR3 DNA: TGTGCCAGCAGTCTAAGGACTAGTGTAAAAGAGCAGTACTTC.

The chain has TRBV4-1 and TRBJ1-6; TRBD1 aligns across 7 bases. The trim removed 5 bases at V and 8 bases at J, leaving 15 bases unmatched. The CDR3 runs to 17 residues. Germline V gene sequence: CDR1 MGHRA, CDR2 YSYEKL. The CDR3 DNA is TGCGCCAGCAGCGATGGACCTTTGACAGGGAGGTATTCACCCCTCCACTTT. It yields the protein CASSDGPLTGRYSPLHF.

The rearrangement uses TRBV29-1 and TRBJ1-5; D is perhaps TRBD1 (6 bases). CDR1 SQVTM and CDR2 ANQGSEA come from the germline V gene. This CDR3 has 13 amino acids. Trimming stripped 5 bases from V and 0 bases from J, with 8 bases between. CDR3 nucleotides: TGCAGCGTTTTGGACAGTAGCAATCAGCCCCAGCATTTT. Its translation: CSVLDSSNQPQHF. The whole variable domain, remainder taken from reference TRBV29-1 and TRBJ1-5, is SAVISQKPSRDICQRGTSLTIQCQVDSQVTMMFWYRQQPGQSLTLIATANQGSEATYESGFVIDKFPISRPNLTFSTLTVSNMSPEDSSIYLCSVLDSSNQPQHFGDGTRLSIL.

The CDR3 sequence: CASSSNRASYEQYF. The CDR3 coding sequence is TGTGCCAGCAGCTCAAACAGGGCCTCCTACGAGCAGTACTTC. The chain recombines TRBV7-2 with TRBJ2-7, with a tentative D call TRBD1 (6 bases). Germline-derived CDR1 and CDR2 are SGHTA and FQGNSA. Trimming removed 4 bases at V and 0 bases at J, with 10 bases between. The CDR3 runs to 14 residues.

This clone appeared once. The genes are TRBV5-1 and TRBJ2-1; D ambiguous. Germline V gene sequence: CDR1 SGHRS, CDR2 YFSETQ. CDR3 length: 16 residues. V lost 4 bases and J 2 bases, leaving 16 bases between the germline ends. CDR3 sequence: CASSPTLDSPYNEQFF. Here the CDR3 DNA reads TGCGCCAGCAGCCCGACGCTAGACTCTCCCTACAATGAGCAGTTCTTC.

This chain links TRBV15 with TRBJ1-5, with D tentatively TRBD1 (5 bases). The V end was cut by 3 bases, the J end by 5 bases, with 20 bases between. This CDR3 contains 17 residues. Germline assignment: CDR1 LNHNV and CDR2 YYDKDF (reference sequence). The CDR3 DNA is TGTGCCACCAGCAGCACTATCCGGGGGGGTGGGGATCAGCCCCAGCATTTT. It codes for CATSSTIRGGGDQPQHF.

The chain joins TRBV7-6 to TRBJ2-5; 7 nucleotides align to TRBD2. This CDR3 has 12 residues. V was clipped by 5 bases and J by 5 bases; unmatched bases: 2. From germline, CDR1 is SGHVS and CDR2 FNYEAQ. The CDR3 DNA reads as TGTGCCAGCAGCACCGGGGGGGAGACCCAGTACTTC. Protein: CASSTGGETQYF.

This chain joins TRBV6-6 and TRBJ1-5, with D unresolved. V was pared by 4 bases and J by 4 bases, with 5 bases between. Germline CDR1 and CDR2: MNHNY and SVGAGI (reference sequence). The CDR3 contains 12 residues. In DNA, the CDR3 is TGTGCCAGCAGTTTCCTGAATCAGCCCCAGCATTTT. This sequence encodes CASSFLNQPQHF.

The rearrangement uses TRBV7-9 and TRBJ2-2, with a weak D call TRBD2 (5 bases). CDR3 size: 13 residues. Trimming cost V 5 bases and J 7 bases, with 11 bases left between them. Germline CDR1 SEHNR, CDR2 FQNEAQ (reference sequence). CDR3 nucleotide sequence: TGTGCCAGCAGCCCCACTAGTAACGGGGAGCTGTTTTTT. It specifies CASSPTSNGELFF.

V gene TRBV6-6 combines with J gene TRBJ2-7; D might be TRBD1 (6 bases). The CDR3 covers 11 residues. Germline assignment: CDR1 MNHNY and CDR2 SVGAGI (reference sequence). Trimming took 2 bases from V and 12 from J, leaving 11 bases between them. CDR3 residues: CASSYGAGVYF. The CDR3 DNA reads TGTGCCAGCAGTTACGGCGCAGGGGTGTACTTC.